This T cell receptor (beta chain) was identified in a study of T cell changes during pregnancy in multiple sclerosis. The repertoire was sequenced with immunoSEQ multiplex PCR; TCRdb's copy has only in-frame clones and lacks some. This sample has approximately 92,000 clones, with 80% to 95% found just once. The TCR was taken from a female donor with multiple sclerosis, enrolled in a pregnancy study. The sequenced sample was peripheral blood, obtained in the first trimester of pregnancy.

CDR3 DNA: TGTGCCAGCCTCCCGGGACAAGACACAGATACGCAGTATTTT. It codes for CASLPGQDTDTQYF. V is TRBV5-6 and J is TRBJ2-3; a possible D gene is TRBD1 (6 bases). Trimming stripped 7 bases from V and 2 bases from J, with 14 bases between. The CDR3 sequence is 14 residues long. Germline CDR1 is SGHDT and CDR2 is YYEEEE.